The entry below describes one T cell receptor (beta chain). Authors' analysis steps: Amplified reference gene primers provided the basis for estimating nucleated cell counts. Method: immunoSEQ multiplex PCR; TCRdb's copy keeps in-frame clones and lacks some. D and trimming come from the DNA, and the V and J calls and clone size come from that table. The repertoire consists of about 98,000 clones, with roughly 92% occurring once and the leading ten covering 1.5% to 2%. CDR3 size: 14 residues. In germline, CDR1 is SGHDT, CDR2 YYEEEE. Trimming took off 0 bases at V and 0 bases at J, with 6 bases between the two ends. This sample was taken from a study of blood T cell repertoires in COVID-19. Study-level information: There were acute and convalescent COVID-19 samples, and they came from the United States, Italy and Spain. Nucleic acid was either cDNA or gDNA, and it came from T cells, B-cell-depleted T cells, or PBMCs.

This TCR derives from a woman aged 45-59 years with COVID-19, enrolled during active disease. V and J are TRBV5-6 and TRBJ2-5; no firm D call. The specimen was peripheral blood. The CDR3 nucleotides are TGTGCCAGCAGCTTGGAACAGTACCAAGAGACCCAGTACTTC. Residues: CASSLEQYQETQYF.